A selection of T cell receptor beta chains follows, all from one sample in a study of glioma-infiltrating T cells. MiXCR, applied by TCRdb to the multiplex PCR reads, yields one record per CDR3 protein. This sample has some 10,000 distinct CDR3 sequences, with 45% to 65% found just once. Sequenced input: glioma tissue, nonneoplastic brain tissue, or PBMCs (not recorded which). The receptor set was obtained from a human donor with low-grade glioma or glioblastoma, undergoing nonglioma brain surgery, or in good health (not recorded which). The CDR3 runs from the conserved cysteine through the conserved F or W. The D gene is left open where the match is weak. Size tells how often a clone was seen (once, few, many) or the class of an expanded clone, and some rows leave it out.

V,length,J,size,D,DNA,CDR3
TRBV28,15,TRBJ2-1,-,TRBD1,TGTGCAAGCCTCCCGGGGACAGGGGAAAACAATGAGCAGTTCTTC,CASLPGTGENNEQFF
TRBV20-1,15,TRBJ2-1,medium-sized,TRBD2,TGCAGTGCTAGAGACGGACTAGCGGGCGACAATGAGCAGTTCTTC,CSARDGLAGDNEQFF
TRBV5-4,15,TRBJ2-3,-,-,TGTGCCAGCAGCCAAAGAGAGAGTAGCACAGATACGCAGTATTTT,CASSQRESSTDTQYF
TRBV5-4,15,TRBJ1-6,-,-,TGTGCCAGCAGCTTGCCCCCAGGCCGGAGGCGGCCCCTCCACTTT,CASSLPPGRRRPLHF
TRBV28,15,TRBJ1-4,-,-,TGTGCCAACAGTTTCGTAAAGGTGGAGGTTGAAAAACTGTTTTTT,CANSFVKVEVEKLFF
TRBV6-1,16,TRBJ1-5,once,TRBD1,TGTGCCAGCAGTCGATTCGGACAGGGAACAAATCAGCCCCAGCATTTT,CASSRFGQGTNQPQHF
TRBV7-3,14,TRBJ2-3,-,-,TGTGCCAGCAGCTTATCGGTAGCATCAGATACTCAGTATTTT,CASSLSVASDTQYF
TRBV20-1,15,TRBJ2-7,-,TRBD2,TGCAGTGCTCCCGACCTTACTAGCGGGAGCTACGAGCAGCACTTC,CSAPDLTSGSYEQHF
TRBV18,15,TRBJ2-1,many,-,TGTGCCAGCTCACCCAGCCGGACGAGGAACAATGAGCAGTTCTTC,CASSPSRTRNNEQFF
TRBV5-5,15,TRBJ1-1,many,-,TGTGCCAGCAGCTTTTCCTACGGACGGGACACTGAAGCTTTCTTT,CASSFSYGRDTEAFF
TRBV6-2/TRBV6-3,15,TRBJ2-2,-,TRBD2,TGTGCCAGCAGTTACTCGGCGGGAGACACCTGGGAGCTGTTTTTT,CASSYSAGDTWELFF
TRBV6-1,13,TRBJ1-5,medium-sized,-,TGTGCCAGCAGTGAAGTGCTTCTTCAGCCCCAGCATTTT,CASSEVLLQPQHF
TRBV28,14,TRBJ1-5,medium-sized,-,TGTGCCAGCAGCCCGAACCATAGCAATCAGCCCCAGCATTTT,CASSPNHSNQPQHF
TRBV28,16,TRBJ1-1,few,-,TGTGCCAGCAGCTCGGGGCCCGGCGGGGGGAACACTGAAGCTTTCTTT,CASSSGPGGGNTEAFF
TRBV10-3,14,TRBJ1-2,medium-sized,-,TGTGCCATCAGTGACCCACTAGGGCGAAATGGCTACACCTTC,CAISDPLGRNGYTF
TRBV3-1,14,TRBJ2-2,many,-,TGTGCCAGCAGCCAAGCAAGGGTGGCCGGGGAGCTGTTTTTT,CASSQARVAGELFF
TRBV29-1,13,TRBJ2-5,-,-,TGCAGCGTTGACCGACCGGACCAAGAGACCCAGTACTTC,CSVDRPDQETQYF
TRBV19,13,TRBJ2-5,many,-,TGTGCCAGTAGTCCACACAGGCAAGAGACCCAGTACTTC,CASSPHRQETQYF
TRBV19,12,TRBJ1-1,-,-,TGTGCCATAAGTGACAGCAACACTCAAGCTTTCTTT,CAISDSNTQAFF
TRBV3-1,15,TRBJ2-1,many,-,TGTGCCATCAGCCGCGCCGGGCAGGCCGGCAATGAGCAGTTCTTC,CAISRAGQAGNEQFF
TRBV27,16,TRBJ2-5,medium-sized,-,TGTGCCAGCAGCTTAGGACCCGGGGTTATCCAAGAGACCCAGTACTTC,CASSLGPGVIQETQYF
TRBV28,15,TRBJ2-7,-,-,TGTGCCAGCAGTTTAGGAACGGGGGGCACCTACGAGCAGTACTTC,CASSLGTGGTYEQYF